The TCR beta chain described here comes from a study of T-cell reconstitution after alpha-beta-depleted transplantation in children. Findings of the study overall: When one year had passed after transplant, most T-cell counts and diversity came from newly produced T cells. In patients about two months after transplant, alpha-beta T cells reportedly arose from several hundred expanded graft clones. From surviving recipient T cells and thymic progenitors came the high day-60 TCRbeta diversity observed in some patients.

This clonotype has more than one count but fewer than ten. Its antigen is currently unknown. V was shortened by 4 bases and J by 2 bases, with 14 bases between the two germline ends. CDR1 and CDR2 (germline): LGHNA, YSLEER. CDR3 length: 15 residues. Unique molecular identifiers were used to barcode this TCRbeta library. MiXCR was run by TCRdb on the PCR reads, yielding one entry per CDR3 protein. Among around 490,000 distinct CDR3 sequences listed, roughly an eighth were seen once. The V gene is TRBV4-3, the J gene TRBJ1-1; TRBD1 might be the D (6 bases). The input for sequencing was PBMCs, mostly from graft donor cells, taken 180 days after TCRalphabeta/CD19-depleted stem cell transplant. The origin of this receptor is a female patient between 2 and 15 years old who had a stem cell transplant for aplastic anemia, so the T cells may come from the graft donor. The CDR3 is CASSPQARGNTEAFF. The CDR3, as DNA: TGCGCCAGCAGCCCCCAGGCCAGGGGAAACACTGAAGCTTTCTTT.